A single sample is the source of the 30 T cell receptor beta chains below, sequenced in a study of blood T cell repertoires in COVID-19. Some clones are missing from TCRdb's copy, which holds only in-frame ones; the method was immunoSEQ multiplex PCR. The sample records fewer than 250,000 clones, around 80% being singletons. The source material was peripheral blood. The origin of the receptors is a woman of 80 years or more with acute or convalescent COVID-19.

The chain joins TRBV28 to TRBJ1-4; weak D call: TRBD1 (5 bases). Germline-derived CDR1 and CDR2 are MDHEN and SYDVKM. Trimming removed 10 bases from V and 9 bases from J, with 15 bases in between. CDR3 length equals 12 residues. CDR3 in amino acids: CATEDTAKKLFF. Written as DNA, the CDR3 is TGTGCCACCGAGGACACAGCCAAAAAACTGTTTTTT.

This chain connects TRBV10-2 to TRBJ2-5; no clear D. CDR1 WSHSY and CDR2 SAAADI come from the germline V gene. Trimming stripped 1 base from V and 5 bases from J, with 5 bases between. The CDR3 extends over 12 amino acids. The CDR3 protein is CASSEFRETQYF. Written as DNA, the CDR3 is TGCGCCAGCAGTGAGTTCCGGGAGACCCAGTACTTC.

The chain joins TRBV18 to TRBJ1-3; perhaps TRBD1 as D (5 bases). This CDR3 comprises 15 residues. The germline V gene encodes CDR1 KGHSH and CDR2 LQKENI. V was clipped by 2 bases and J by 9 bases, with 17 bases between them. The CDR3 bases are TGTGCCAGCTCACCAACGGGGGATGCCCGGGCCACCATATATTTT. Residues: CASSPTGDARATIYF.

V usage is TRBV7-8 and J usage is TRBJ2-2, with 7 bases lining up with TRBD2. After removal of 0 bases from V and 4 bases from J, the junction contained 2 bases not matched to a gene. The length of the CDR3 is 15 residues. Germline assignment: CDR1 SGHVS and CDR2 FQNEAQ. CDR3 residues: CASSLAGGPTGELFF. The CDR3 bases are TGTGCCAGCAGCTTAGCGGGAGGGCCCACCGGGGAGCTGTTTTTT.

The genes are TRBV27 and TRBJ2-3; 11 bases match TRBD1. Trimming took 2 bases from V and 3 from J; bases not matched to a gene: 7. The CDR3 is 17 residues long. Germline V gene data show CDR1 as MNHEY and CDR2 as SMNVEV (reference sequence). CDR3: CASSLAFRDRGTDTQYF. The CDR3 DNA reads TGTGCCAGCAGTTTAGCCTTCCGGGACAGGGGGACAGATACGCAGTATTTT.

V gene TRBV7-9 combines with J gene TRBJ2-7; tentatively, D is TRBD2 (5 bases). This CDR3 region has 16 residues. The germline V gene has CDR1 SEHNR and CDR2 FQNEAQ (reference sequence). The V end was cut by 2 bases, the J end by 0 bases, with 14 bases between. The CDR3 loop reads CASSLKAGQNSYEQYF. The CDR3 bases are TGTGCCAGCAGCTTAAAGGCGGGCCAGAACTCCTACGAGCAGTACTTC.

In DNA form, the CDR3 reads TGTGCCAGCAGTCCGCAGGTGAATCAGCAGTACTTC. Protein sequence: CASSPQVNQQYF. The chain combines TRBV28 with TRBJ2-7; D ambiguous. Germline CDR1 and CDR2: MDHEN and SYDVKM. V was clipped by 5 bases and J by 8 bases, with 13 bases between them. There are 12 residues in the CDR3.

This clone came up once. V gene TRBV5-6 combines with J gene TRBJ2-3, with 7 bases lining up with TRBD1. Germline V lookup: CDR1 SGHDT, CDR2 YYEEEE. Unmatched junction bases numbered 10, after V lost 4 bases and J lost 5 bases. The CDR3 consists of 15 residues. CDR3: CASSLRTGTRDTQYF. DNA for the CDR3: TGTGCCAGCAGCCTGAGGACAGGAACCCGAGATACGCAGTATTTT.

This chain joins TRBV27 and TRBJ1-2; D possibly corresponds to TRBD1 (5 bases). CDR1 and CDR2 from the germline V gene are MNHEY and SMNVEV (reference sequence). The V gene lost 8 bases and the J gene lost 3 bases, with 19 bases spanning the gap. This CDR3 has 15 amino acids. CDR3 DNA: TGTGCCAGCGGCTCGTACTCGGGGGGGTACTATGGCTACACCTTC. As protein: CASGSYSGGYYGYTF.

CDR3 region: CASSYLGTGYGYTF. The CDR3 nucleotides read TGTGCCAGCAGTTACTTAGGGACTGGCTATGGCTACACCTTC. This chain joins TRBV6-5 and TRBJ1-2; D is perhaps TRBD1 (5 bases). This CDR3 is built from 14 residues. Germline V gene data show CDR1 as MNHEY and CDR2 as SVGAGI. Trimming took 1 base from V and 4 from J, leaving 10 bases between them.

The CDR3 is CAIKKQGSPYEQYF. In DNA, the CDR3 is TGTGCCATCAAAAAACAGGGAAGCCCCTACGAGCAGTACTTC. The V call is TRBV10-3, the J call TRBJ2-7, with D perhaps matching TRBD1 (6 bases). V lost 7 bases and J 2 bases, leaving 15 bases between the germline ends. CDR1 ENHRY and CDR2 SYGVKD come from the germline V gene. The CDR3 is made up of 14 amino acids.

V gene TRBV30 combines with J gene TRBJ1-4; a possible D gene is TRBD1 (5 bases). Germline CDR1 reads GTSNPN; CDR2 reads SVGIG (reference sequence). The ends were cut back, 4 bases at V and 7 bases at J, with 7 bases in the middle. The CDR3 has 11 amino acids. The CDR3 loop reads CAWTRGEKLFF. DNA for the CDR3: TGTGCCTGGACTAGGGGTGAAAAACTGTTTTTT.

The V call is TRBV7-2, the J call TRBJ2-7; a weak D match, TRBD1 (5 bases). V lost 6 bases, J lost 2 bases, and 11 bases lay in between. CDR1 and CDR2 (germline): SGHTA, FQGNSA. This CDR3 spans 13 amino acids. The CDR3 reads CASRGPGPYEQYF. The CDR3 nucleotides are TGTGCCAGCAGGGGGCCCGGTCCCTACGAGCAGTACTTC. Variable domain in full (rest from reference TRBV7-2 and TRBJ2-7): GAGVSQSPSNKVTEKGKDVELRCDPISGHTALYWYRQSLGQGLEFLIYFQGNSAPDKSGLPSDRFSAERTGGSVSTLTIQRTQQEDSAVYLCASRGPGPYEQYFGPGTRLTVT.

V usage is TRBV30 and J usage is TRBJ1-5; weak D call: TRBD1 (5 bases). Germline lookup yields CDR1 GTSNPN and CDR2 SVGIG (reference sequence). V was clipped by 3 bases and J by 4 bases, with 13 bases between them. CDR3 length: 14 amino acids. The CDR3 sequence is CAWRGPGGNQPQHF. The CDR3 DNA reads TGTGCCTGGAGGGGGCCTGGAGGGAATCAGCCCCAGCATTTT. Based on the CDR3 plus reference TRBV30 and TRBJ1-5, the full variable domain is SQTIHQWPATLVQPVGSPLSLECTVEGTSNPNLYWYRQAAGRGLQLLFYSVGIGQISSEVPQNLSASRPQDRQFILSSKKLLLSDSGFYLCAWRGPGGNQPQHFGDGTRLSIL.

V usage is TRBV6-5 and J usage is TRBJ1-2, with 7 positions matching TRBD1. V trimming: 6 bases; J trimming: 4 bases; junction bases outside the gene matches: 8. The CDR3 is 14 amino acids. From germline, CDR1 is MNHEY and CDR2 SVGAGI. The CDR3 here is CASRGTATRYGYTF. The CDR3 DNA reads TGTGCCAGCAGGGGGACAGCGACCCGCTATGGCTACACCTTC.

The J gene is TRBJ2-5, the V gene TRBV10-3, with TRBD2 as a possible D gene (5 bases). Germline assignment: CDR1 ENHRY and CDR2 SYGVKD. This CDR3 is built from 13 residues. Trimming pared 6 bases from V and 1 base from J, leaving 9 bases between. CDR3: CAISPAGQETQYF. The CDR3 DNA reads TGTGCCATCAGCCCCGCGGGCCAAGAGACCCAGTACTTC.

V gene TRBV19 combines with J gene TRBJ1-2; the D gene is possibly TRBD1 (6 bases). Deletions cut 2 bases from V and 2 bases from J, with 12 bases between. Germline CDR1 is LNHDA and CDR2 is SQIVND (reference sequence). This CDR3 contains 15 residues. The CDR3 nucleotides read TGTGCCAGTAGTATAAACCCGACAGGCAACTATGGCTACACCTTC. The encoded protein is CASSINPTGNYGYTF. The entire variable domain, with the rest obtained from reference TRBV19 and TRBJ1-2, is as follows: DGGITQSPKYLFRKEGQNVTLSCEQNLNHDAMYWYRQDPGQGLRLIYYSQIVNDFQKGDIAEGYSVSREKKESFPLTVTSAQKNPTAFYLCASSINPTGNYGYTFGSGTRLTVV.

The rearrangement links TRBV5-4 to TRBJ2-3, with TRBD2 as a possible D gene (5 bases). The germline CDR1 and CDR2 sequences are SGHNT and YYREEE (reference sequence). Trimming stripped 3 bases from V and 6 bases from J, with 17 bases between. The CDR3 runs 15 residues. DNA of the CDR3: TGTGCCAGCAGCTCCCCGGCGTATCGAGGGGATACGCAGTATTTT. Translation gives CASSSPAYRGDTQYF.

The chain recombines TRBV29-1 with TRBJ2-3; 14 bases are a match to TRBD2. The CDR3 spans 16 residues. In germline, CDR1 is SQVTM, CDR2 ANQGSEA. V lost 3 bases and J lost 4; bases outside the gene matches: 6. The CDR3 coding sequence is TGCAGCGTTGAGATAAAGACTAGCGGGGGGGCAGATACGCAGTATTTT. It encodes CSVEIKTSGGADTQYF.

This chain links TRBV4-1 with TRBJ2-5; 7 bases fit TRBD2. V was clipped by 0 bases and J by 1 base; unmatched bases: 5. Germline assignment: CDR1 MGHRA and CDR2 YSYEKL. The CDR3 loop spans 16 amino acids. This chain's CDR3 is CASSQEGASGQETQYF. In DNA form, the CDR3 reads TGCGCCAGCAGCCAAGAAGGGGCTAGCGGCCAAGAGACCCAGTACTTC.

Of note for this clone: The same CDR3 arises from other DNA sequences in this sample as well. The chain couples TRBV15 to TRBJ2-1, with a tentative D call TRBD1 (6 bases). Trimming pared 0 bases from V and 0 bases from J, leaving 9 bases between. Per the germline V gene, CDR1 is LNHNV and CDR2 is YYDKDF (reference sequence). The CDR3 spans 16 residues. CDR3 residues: CATSRDRGSSYNEQFF. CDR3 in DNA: TGTGCCACCAGCAGAGATAGGGGGAGCTCCTACAATGAGCAGTTCTTC.

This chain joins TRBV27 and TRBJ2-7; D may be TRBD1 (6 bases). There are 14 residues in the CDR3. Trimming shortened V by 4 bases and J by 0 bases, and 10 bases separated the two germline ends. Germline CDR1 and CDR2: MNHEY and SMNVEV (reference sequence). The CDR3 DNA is TGTGCCAGCAGTTCGTCGACAGGCTCCTACGAGCAGTACTTC. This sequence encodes CASSSSTGSYEQYF.

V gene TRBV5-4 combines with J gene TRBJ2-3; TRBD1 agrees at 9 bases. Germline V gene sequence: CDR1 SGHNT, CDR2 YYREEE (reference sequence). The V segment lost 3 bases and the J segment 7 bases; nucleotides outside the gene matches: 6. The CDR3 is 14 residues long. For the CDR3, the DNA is TGTGCCAGCAGCTCGGGGGACAGGGTGAATACGCAGTATTTT. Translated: CASSSGDRVNTQYF.

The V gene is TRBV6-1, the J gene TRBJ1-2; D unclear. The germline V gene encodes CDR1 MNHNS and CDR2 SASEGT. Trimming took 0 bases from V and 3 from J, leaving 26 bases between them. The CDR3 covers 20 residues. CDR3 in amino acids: CASSEALTLISGRPDYGYTF. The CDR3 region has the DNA TGTGCCAGCAGTGAAGCGCTCACGCTAATCTCGGGGAGGCCGGACTATGGCTACACCTTC.

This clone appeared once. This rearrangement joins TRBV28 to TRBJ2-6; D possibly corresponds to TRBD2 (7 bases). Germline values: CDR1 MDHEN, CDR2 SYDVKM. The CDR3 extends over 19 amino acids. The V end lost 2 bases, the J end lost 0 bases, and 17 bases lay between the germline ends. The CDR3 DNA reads TGTGCCAGCAGTTTAGGGGGGGGCTGGGCCGGCTCTGGGGCCAACGTCCTGACTTTC. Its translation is CASSLGGGWAGSGANVLTF.

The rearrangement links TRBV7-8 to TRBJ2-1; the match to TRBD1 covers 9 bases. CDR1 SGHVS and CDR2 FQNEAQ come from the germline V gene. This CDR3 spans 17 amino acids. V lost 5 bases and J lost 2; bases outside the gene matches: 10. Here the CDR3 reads CASSQSDRGLPYNEQFF. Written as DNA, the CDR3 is TGTGCCAGCAGCCAGTCCGACAGGGGGTTACCCTACAATGAGCAGTTCTTC.

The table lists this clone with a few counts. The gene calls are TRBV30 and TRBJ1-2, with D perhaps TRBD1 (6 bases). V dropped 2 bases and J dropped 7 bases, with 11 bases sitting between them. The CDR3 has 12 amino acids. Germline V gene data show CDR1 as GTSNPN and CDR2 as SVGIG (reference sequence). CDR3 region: CAWSTGPLGYTF. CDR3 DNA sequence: TGTGCCTGGAGTACAGGGCCCCTTGGCTACACCTTC.

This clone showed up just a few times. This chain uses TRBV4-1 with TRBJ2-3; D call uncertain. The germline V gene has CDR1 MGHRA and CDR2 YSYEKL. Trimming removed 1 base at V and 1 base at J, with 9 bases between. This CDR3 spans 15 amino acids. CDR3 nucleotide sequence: TGCGCCAGCAGCCAAGCCGGGTGGGGCACAGATACGCAGTATTTT. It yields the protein CASSQAGWGTDTQYF.

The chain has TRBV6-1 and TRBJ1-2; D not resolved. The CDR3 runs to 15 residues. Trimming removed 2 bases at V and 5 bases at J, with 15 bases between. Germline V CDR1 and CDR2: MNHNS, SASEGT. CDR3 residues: CASSETTSRLYGYTF. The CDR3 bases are TGTGCCAGCAGTGAAACGACATCAAGATTATATGGCTACACCTTC.

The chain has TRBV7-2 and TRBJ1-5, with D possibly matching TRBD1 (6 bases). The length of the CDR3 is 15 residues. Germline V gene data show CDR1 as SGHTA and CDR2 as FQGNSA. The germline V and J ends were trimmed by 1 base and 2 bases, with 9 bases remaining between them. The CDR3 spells CASSLEGVRNQPQHF. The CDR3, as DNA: TGTGCCAGCAGCTTAGAGGGGGTTCGCAATCAGCCCCAGCATTTT. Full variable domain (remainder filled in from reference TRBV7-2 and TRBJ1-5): GAGVSQSPSNKVTEKGKDVELRCDPISGHTALYWYRQSLGQGLEFLIYFQGNSAPDKSGLPSDRFSAERTGGSVSTLTIQRTQQEDSAVYLCASSLEGVRNQPQHFGDGTRLSIL.